Listed below are T cell receptor beta chains from one sample, sequenced in a study of T-cell reconstitution after alpha-beta-depleted transplantation in children. Each CDR3 protein is one row after TCRdb ran MiXCR on the PCR reads. Among about 540,000 distinct CDR3 sequences listed, around 16% were seen once. Sequences were derived from PBMCs from the stem cell graft donor, sampled from the stem cell graft. These receptors all stem from a human donor who donated a stem cell graft to a child with acute lymphoblastic leukemia. Each CDR3 is given without its conserved first and last residue. D genes are given only for firm matches.

ASSLVNRRFKAF . TRBV5-1
ASSLIAGEETQY TRBD2 TRBV11-2
ASSREVSGTDTQY . TRBV9
ASSQGILAGEQY TRBD2 TRBV4-2
ASSRRQVHEQY . TRBV7-2
ATSSRGVNTEAF . TRBV15
ASSPNQGRNEKLF . TRBV18
ASSEALAGAGYT . TRBV6-1
AISDGLAGGYNEQF TRBD2 TRBV10-3
ASRSGLAGPNEQF TRBD2 TRBV12-3/TRBV12-4
ASSLKVAGGKDEQF TRBD2 TRBV13
ASSATGQVNSPLH TRBD1 TRBV9
ASSGAESTDTQY . TRBV12-3/TRBV12-4
ASSLAGGVINGYT . TRBV7-9
ASRLAGGDSYNEQF TRBD2 TRBV5-1
ASSLDGSPKY . TRBV5-1
SANPDAPEQF . TRBV20-1
SVGTSGMFYNEQF TRBD2 TRBV29-1
SAREGHTDRGFGYT . TRBV20-1
ASSLTKWTSGYEQY TRBD2 TRBV12-3/TRBV12-4
ASSQDSGTLSYEQY TRBD2 TRBV4-1
SARRDGTELF TRBD1 TRBV20-1
ASSYPGGLTNEKLF . TRBV11-2
ASTGHSGANVLT . TRBV12-3/TRBV12-4
ASSVIGGTEANYGYT . TRBV7-9
SALTRDSSYEQY TRBD1 TRBV20-1
ASRGKRGREVGKNIQY TRBD1 TRBV12-3/TRBV12-4
ASSQVIGRSSYEQY . TRBV4-1
ASSLKADRGRVREAF . TRBV27
ASSVEGLNPYNEQF TRBD2 TRBV5-1
ASSLSGADTQY . TRBV5-1
ASSESFYEQY . TRBV10-1
SASREGPVGEQY TRBD2 TRBV20-1
ASSLRETEQY . TRBV5-1